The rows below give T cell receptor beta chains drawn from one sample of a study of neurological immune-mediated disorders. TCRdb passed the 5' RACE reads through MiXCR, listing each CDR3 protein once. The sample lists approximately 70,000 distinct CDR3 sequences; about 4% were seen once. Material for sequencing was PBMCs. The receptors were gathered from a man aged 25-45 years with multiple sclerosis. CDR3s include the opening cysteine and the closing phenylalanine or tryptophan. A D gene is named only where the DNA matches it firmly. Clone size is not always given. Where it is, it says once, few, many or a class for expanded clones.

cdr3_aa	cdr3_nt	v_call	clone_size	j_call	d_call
CASSLSGALDYGYTF	TGTGCCAGCAGTTTATCGGGGGCGCTTGACTATGGCTACACCTTC	TRBV12-3/TRBV12-4	many	TRBJ1-2	NA
CASSYAVSSYEQYF	TGTGCCAGCAGTTACGCTGTGAGCTCCTACGAGCAGTACTTC	TRBV6-5	many	TRBJ2-7	NA
CASGAQGNYGYTF	TGTGCCAGCGGAGCACAGGGTAACTATGGCTACACCTTC	TRBV28	many	TRBJ1-2	NA
CASSFKDRVGFTYNEQFF	TGTGCCAGCAGCTTCAAGGACAGGGTTGGATTTACCTACAATGAGCAGTTCTTC	TRBV7-8	many	TRBJ2-1	TRBD1
CAIRAFNSGNTIYF	TGTGCCATCAGGGCGTTTAACTCTGGAAACACCATATATTTT	TRBV10-3	many	TRBJ1-3	NA
CSARDPNGGALNEQFF	TGCAGTGCTAGAGACCCCAACGGGGGGGCCCTCAATGAGCAGTTCTTC	TRBV20-1	NA	TRBJ2-1	TRBD2
CASSLFRGTPDTQYF	TGTGCCAGCAGCTTATTTCGGGGGACCCCGGATACGCAGTATTTT	TRBV7-8	many	TRBJ2-3	NA
CASSPGHSGANVLTF	TGTGCCAGCAGCCCTGGACATTCTGGGGCCAACGTCCTGACTTTC	TRBV7-2	many	TRBJ2-6	NA
CASSLGAGGHTGELFF	TGCGCCAGCAGCTTAGGAGCGGGGGGGCACACCGGGGAGCTGTTTTTT	TRBV5-1	many	TRBJ2-2	TRBD2
CASSLEAGGHRGGEAFF	TGCGCCAGCAGCTTGGAGGCAGGCGGGCATCGGGGGGGTGAAGCTTTCTTT	TRBV5-1	many	TRBJ1-1	NA
CASSDGGWDGAFF	TGTGCCAGCAGTGATGGAGGATGGGATGGGGCTTTCTTT	TRBV6-1	many	TRBJ1-1	NA
CASSQSRQSRANYGYTF	TGTGCCAGCAGTCAGAGCCGACAGTCTCGAGCTAACTATGGCTACACCTTC	TRBV6-5	many	TRBJ1-2	NA
CASSLKALQYEQYF	TGTGCCAGCAGCTTAAAAGCTCTTCAATACGAGCAGTACTTC	TRBV7-9	few	TRBJ2-7	NA
CASSTGGGGYTF	TGTGCCAGCAGCACCGGGGGTGGCGGCTACACCTTC	TRBV7-8	many	TRBJ1-2	NA
CASSFETASYEQYF	TGTGCCAGCAGCTTCGAAACGGCTTCCTACGAGCAGTACTTC	TRBV5-5	many	TRBJ2-7	NA
CASSESGTGKEQYF	TGCGCCAGCAGTGAGTCAGGGACAGGGAAAGAGCAGTACTTC	TRBV10-1	many	TRBJ2-7	TRBD1
CASSPRGPYTQYF	TGTGCCAGCAGCCCACGGGGGCCGTATACGCAGTATTTT	TRBV3-1	many	TRBJ2-3	NA
CASSLAERDTQYF	TGTGCCAGCAGCTTGGCCGAGAGGGATACGCAGTATTTT	TRBV5-6	NA	TRBJ2-3	NA
CASSRLDYEQYF	TGTGCCAGCAGCCGACTGGACTACGAGCAGTACTTC	TRBV3-1	many	TRBJ2-7	NA
CASSWAGPRTEAFF	TGTGCCAGCAGTTGGGCAGGCCCGCGGACTGAAGCTTTCTTT	TRBV6-6	many	TRBJ1-1	NA
CASSEGVGQINEKLFF	TGTGCCAGCAGTGAAGGTGTGGGACAGATTAATGAAAAACTGTTTTTT	TRBV25-1	many	TRBJ1-4	TRBD1
CSAGDTYTDTQYF	TGCAGCGCCGGGGACACTTACACAGATACGCAGTATTTT	TRBV29-1	NA	TRBJ2-3	NA
CASSLGVTLDTQYF	TGTGCCAGCAGTTTAGGTGTGACACTAGATACGCAGTATTTT	TRBV12-3/TRBV12-4	many	TRBJ2-3	NA
CASSLSPYTDTQYF	TGTGCCAGCAGTTTATCACCGTACACAGATACGCAGTATTTT	TRBV27	many	TRBJ2-3	NA